This T cell receptor beta chain was sequenced during a study of CD8 T cells in ankylosing spondylitis. Trimming left V 5 bases short and J 2 bases short, with 13 bases between. CDR3 length: 14 amino acids. Germline-derived CDR1 and CDR2 are SGHTA and FQGNSA. Study-wide results and caveats: Disease-linked clones had a CD8+ phenotype and relatively low frequency in peripheral blood. A TCR beta motif of roughly eight highly homologous variants seemed to mark ankylosing spondylitis blood. Significantly higher representation of disease-linked clones was reported for matched ankylosing spondylitis synovial fluid. Past studies reported some motif variants in reactive arthritis synovial fluid and blood.

This clonotype was counted a few times. What it binds is not known. Libraries of TCR beta came from quantitative 5'-RACE with molecular barcodes. TCRdb reanalysed the 5' RACE reads using MiXCR and keeps one entry per CDR3 protein. The sample has 750,000 to 850,000 distinct CDR3 sequences, over 9.5% seen once. The gene calls are TRBV7-2 and TRBJ2-7; no definite D call. This TCR was sampled from a male donor with ankylosing spondylitis. The specimen was blood, either unsorted or a sorted T cell fraction (not recorded which). The CDR3 loop is CASSPSMYTYEQYF. The CDR3 DNA reads TGTGCCAGCAGCCCTTCTATGTACACCTACGAGCAGTACTTC.